This TCR beta chain came from a study of T cells in Graves' hyperthyroidism and ophthalmopathy. RNA transcripts gave rise to amplified TCR beta CDR3 regions. A set of HTBI primers served as the primers for a first-round RT-PCR of the TCR CDR3. Each CDR3 protein gets one entry after TCRdb re-called the multiplex PCR reads with MiXCR. This table has almost 600,000 distinct CDR3 sequences, about 45% appearing once. Germline V gene data show CDR1 as LNHNV and CDR2 as YYDKDF (reference sequence). The ends were cut back, 3 bases at V and 6 bases at J, with 14 bases in the middle. This CDR3 comprises 14 residues. Study observations and caveats: For ophthalmopathy, model prediction preceded onset by a median roughly 6.2 months.

For this clonotype: The antigen is not known.

The sample consisted of peripheral blood or thyroid tissue (not recorded which). The chain employs TRBV15 and TRBJ1-2; D might be TRBD1 (5 bases). The clonotype was recovered from a woman in her late teens or twenties with Graves' hyperthyroidism. The CDR3 coding sequence is TGTGCCACCAGCAGTTTAACAGGATTCGATGGCTACACCTTC. Translating it yields CATSSLTGFDGYTF.